One sample yielded the 2 T cell receptor beta chains listed below, sequenced in a study of cytomegalovirus exposure and HLA in healthy donors. 13 Jbeta primers and 60 Vbeta primers were used for the PCR. Some clones are missing from TCRdb's copy, which holds only in-frame ones; the method was immunoSEQ multiplex PCR. Altogether 150,000 or so clones are present, 65% to 85% being singletons, with the ten largest covering roughly 0.75%. The sequencing input was PBMCs. Every receptor here comes from a woman aged 18-29 years in good health and CMV-seronegative.

In DNA form, the CDR3 reads TGCGCCAGCAGCTTGGGAACCGACAGGGGCGGCTACACCTTC. It specifies CASSLGTDRGGYTF. The chain has TRBV5-1 and TRBJ1-2; 8 bases fit TRBD1. The germline V gene encodes CDR1 SGHRS and CDR2 YFSETQ. V gave up 0 bases and J gave up 8 bases; unmatched junction bases: 6. The CDR3 is made up of 14 amino acids.

On this clone itself: Different DNA sequences within this sample yield the same CDR3. V is TRBV5-1 and J is TRBJ1-2; tentatively, D is TRBD1 (6 bases). CDR1 is SGHRS, CDR2 YFSETQ, per germline. CDR3 length equals 14 residues. The V end was cut by 1 base, the J end by 3 bases, with 10 bases between. Written as DNA, the CDR3 is TGCGCCAGCAGCTTGTACAGGGTGGACTATGGCTACACCTTC. Protein: CASSLYRVDYGYTF.